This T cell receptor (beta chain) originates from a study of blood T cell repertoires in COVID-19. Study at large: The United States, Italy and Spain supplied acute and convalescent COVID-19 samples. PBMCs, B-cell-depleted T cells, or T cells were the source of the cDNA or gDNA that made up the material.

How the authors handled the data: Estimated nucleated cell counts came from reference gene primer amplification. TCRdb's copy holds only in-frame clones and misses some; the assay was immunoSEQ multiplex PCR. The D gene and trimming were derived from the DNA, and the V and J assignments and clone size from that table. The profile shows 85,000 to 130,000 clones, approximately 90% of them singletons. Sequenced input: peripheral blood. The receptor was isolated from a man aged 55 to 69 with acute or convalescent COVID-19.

CDR3 residues: CSASKQGSVYGYTF. DNA for the CDR3: TGCAGTGCTAGTAAACAGGGGAGTGTCTATGGCTACACCTTC. The chain is built from TRBV20-1 and TRBJ1-2; TRBD1 matches at 7 bases. There are 14 residues in the CDR3. Germline values: CDR1 DFQATT, CDR2 SNEGSKA (reference sequence). V dropped 3 bases and J dropped 4; count of bases not matched to a gene: 8.